This is a list of T cell receptor beta chains from one sample in a study of blood T cell repertoires in COVID-19. Profiling relied on immunoSEQ multiplex PCR, and the TCRdb table lists in-frame clones only, not all of them. The table records about 240,000 clones, roughly 86% of them present only once. Sequenced material: peripheral blood. These receptors were collected from a woman in her 30s who had recovered from COVID-19. Each CDR3 is given with its conserved first and last residue. D genes are given only for firm matches. Clone size, where shown, is once, few, many, or a class for clones that have expanded.

abundance | j_gene | d_gene | v_gene | CDR3aa | CDR3nt
. | TRBJ1-6 | . | TRBV2 | CASSEGGTADSPLHF | TGTGCCAGCAGTGAGGGAGGGACCGCCGATTCACCCCTCCACTTT
once | TRBJ1-1 | . | TRBV18 | CASSLRYRQVPNTEAFF | TGTGCCAGCTCACTACGTTACAGACAGGTCCCGAACACTGAAGCTTTCTTT
. | TRBJ2-1 | TRBD1 | TRBV6-4 | CASSETGNEQFF | TGTGCCAGCAGTGAGACAGGGAATGAGCAGTTCTTC
. | TRBJ2-2 | . | TRBV5-6 | CASSSSSGELFF | TGTGCCAGCAGCTCTAGCTCCGGGGAGCTGTTTTTT
. | TRBJ2-7 | . | TRBV5-6 | CASSLSNSLYEQYF | TGTGCCAGCAGCTTGAGCAACAGCCTCTACGAGCAGTACTTC
. | TRBJ1-1 | . | TRBV6-1 | CASSEAKTLNTEAFF | TGTGCCAGCAGTGAAGCGAAGACATTGAACACTGAAGCTTTCTTT
few | TRBJ1-1 | TRBD1 | TRBV9 | CASSVHSTGTVEAFF | TGTGCCAGCAGCGTCCACTCGACAGGGACGGTTGAAGCTTTCTTT
few | TRBJ1-2 | . | TRBV6-5 | CASVAGANYGYTF | TGTGCCAGCGTTGCGGGGGCAAACTATGGCTACACCTTC
. | TRBJ2-1 | . | TRBV7-9 | CASSLVSGGNEQFF | TGTGCCAGCAGCTTAGTATCAGGGGGGAATGAGCAGTTCTTC
. | TRBJ2-5 | TRBD1 | TRBV27 | CASSFYDWDRGQETQYF | TGTGCCAGCAGTTTTTACGATTGGGACAGGGGGCAAGAGACCCAGTACTTC
. | TRBJ2-1 | TRBD2 | TRBV5-5 | CASIPRWRGGDEQFF | TGTGCCAGCATCCCCCGCTGGCGGGGGGGCGATGAGCAGTTCTTC
. | TRBJ2-7 | TRBD1 | TRBV2 | CASSDGGTGGYEQYF | TGTGCCAGCAGCGATGGGGGGACAGGGGGCTACGAGCAGTACTTC
. | TRBJ2-5 | TRBD2 | TRBV3-1/TRBV3-2 | CASSQYGLAGEETQYF | TGTGCCAGCAGCCAGTACGGACTAGCGGGGGAGGAGACCCAGTACTTC
. | TRBJ1-2 | . | TRBV28 | CASRDITNYGYTF | TGTGCCAGCCGAGACATAACAAACTATGGCTACACCTTC
. | TRBJ2-5 | TRBD2 | TRBV2 | CASSVHHSGGAVETQYF | TGTGCCAGCAGTGTGCACCATAGCGGGGGGGCCGTAGAGACCCAGTACTTC
. | TRBJ1-2 | TRBD1 | TRBV19 | CASSPGQGDDYGYTF | TGTGCCAGTAGTCCAGGACAGGGTGACGACTATGGCTACACCTTC
. | TRBJ2-1 | TRBD2 | TRBV9 | CASSVVSGGDNEQFF | TGTGCCAGCAGCGTAGTTAGCGGGGGGGACAATGAGCAGTTCTTC
. | TRBJ1-3 | . | TRBV27 | CASSDVGAGGALGNTIYF | TGTGCCAGCAGTGACGTGGGAGCGGGAGGGGCGCTAGGAAACACCATATATTTT
. | TRBJ1-3 | . | TRBV5-1 | CASSFIPGEGNTIYF | TGCGCCAGCAGCTTTATTCCAGGGGAAGGAAACACCATATATTTT
. | TRBJ2-2 | TRBD2 | TRBV3-1/TRBV3-2 | CASSQTSSDSGELFF | TGTGCCAGCAGCCAGACTAGCTCAGATTCCGGGGAGCTGTTTTTT
once | TRBJ2-7 | TRBD1 | TRBV5-1 | CASSLAGTGGSYEQYF | TGCGCCAGCAGCTTGGCCGGGACAGGGGGCTCCTACGAGCAGTACTTC
. | TRBJ2-1 | . | TRBV11-3 | CASSLVRGSNEQFF | TGTGCCAGCAGCTTAGTGAGGGGGTCCAATGAGCAGTTCTTC
. | TRBJ2-1 | TRBD2 | TRBV9 | CASSTGSRWASGNEQFF | TGTGCCAGCAGCACCGGGTCAAGGTGGGCTAGCGGAAATGAGCAGTTCTTC
. | TRBJ1-5 | . | TRBV6-2/TRBV6-3 | CASSLGPTTHF | TGTGCCAGCAGTCTCGGTCCCACTACGCATTTT
. | TRBJ1-2 | . | TRBV6-6 | CASSYSDRLPLWGYTF | TGTGCCAGCAGTTACTCGGACAGACTACCTCTATGGGGCTACACCTTC